This entry lists 13 T cell receptor beta chains sequenced from one sample in a study of cytomegalovirus exposure and HLA in healthy donors. The PCR contained 60 Vbeta and 13 Jbeta primers. The assay was immunoSEQ multiplex PCR, and TCRdb's table has in-frame clones only and misses some. Of under 250,000 clones listed, around four fifths are singletons. Sample: PBMCs. These receptors all come from a man aged 50-59 years in good health and CMV-seronegative.

The chain recombines TRBV6-5 with TRBJ1-1; D is possibly TRBD1 (6 bases). V was clipped by 5 bases and J by 0 bases, with 13 bases between them. The CDR3 extends over 15 amino acids. Germline V gene lookup returns CDR1 MNHEY and CDR2 SVGAGI. The CDR3 coding sequence is TGTGCCAGCAGTAACGGACAGACCATGAACACTGAAGCTTTCTTT. As protein: CASSNGQTMNTEAFF.

The chain carries TRBV5-1 and TRBJ1-1, with D unresolved. Trimming stripped 3 bases from V and 1 base from J, with 4 bases between. This CDR3 is built from 12 residues. Germline values: CDR1 SGHRS, CDR2 YFSETQ. This chain's CDR3 is CASSSGNTEAFF. In DNA, the CDR3 is TGCGCCAGCAGCTCCGGGAACACTGAAGCTTTCTTT.

The rearrangement links TRBV5-1 to TRBJ2-3; possibly TRBD2 for D (5 bases). CDR3 length: 15 residues. The germline gives CDR1 SGHRS, CDR2 YFSETQ. V lost 4 bases and J 2 bases, leaving 14 bases between the germline ends. The CDR3 DNA sequence: TGCGCCAGCAGCCCGCGGGCACAAGTCACAGATACGCAGTATTTT. Its translation: CASSPRAQVTDTQYF.

The chain recombines TRBV5-4 with TRBJ2-2, with D hard to call. The CDR3 has 13 residues. Germline-derived CDR1 and CDR2 are SGHNT and YYREEE (reference sequence). Between the trimmed V and J ends, which lost 1 base and 3 bases, there was a span of 4 bases. The CDR3 here is CASSLRDTGELFF. CDR3 bases: TGTGCCAGCAGCTTGCGGGACACCGGGGAGCTGTTTTTT. Together with reference TRBV5-4 and TRBJ2-2, the CDR3 gives the full variable domain: ETGVTQSPTHLIKTRGQQVTLRCSSQSGHNTVSWYQQALGQGPQFIFQYYREEENGRGNFPPRFSGLQFPNYSSELNVNALELDDSALYLCASSLRDTGELFFGEGSRLTVL.

The J gene is TRBJ2-7, the V gene TRBV5-1, with a weak D call TRBD2 (7 bases). V lost 0 bases and J 6 bases, leaving 16 bases between the germline ends. Germline CDR1 SGHRS, CDR2 YFSETQ. The CDR3 spans 15 residues. CDR3 in amino acids: CASSLVGGRSGEQYF. As DNA, the CDR3 is TGCGCCAGCAGCTTGGTCGGGGGGCGAAGCGGCGAGCAGTACTTC. The whole variable domain, remainder taken from reference TRBV5-1 and TRBJ2-7, is KAGVTQTPRYLIKTRGQQVTLSCSPISGHRSVSWYQQTPGQGLQFLFEYFSETQRNKGNFPGRFSGRQFSNSRSEMNVSTLELGDSALYLCASSLVGGRSGEQYFGPGTRLTVT.

This chain links TRBV19 with TRBJ2-1, with TRBD2 matching over 7 bases. This CDR3 has 15 residues. Trimming took 8 bases from V and 7 from J; bases not matched to a gene: 14. The germline gives CDR1 LNHDA, CDR2 SQIVND (reference sequence). CDR3 protein: CASGRSGVTRNEQFF. CDR3 coding DNA: TGTGCCAGTGGGAGGAGCGGGGTAACGAGGAATGAGCAGTTCTTC.

The V call is TRBV4-2, the J call TRBJ2-3; D possibly corresponds to TRBD1 (6 bases). This CDR3 comprises 16 residues. Looked up from germline, CDR1 is LGHNA and CDR2 is YNFKEQ. V was shortened by 0 bases and J by 0 bases, with 10 bases between the two germline ends. The CDR3: CASSQDWTASTDTQYF. The CDR3 region has the DNA TGTGCCAGCAGCCAAGATTGGACAGCGAGCACAGATACGCAGTATTTT.

This chain connects TRBV5-1 to TRBJ1-1, with a possible D match to TRBD1 (5 bases). V was cut by 4 bases and J by 1 base, with 20 bases left in between. Germline CDR1 reads SGHRS; CDR2 reads YFSETQ. The CDR3 length is 17 residues. The CDR3 sequence: CASSPWGEAGGNTEAFF. The CDR3 DNA reads TGCGCCAGCAGCCCCTGGGGAGAGGCGGGGGGGAACACTGAAGCTTTCTTT.

The chain recombines TRBV11-3 with TRBJ2-1; D is undetermined. This CDR3 has 12 residues. The V gene's germline CDR1 is SGHNT and CDR2 YENEEA. Trimming took off 5 bases at V and 6 bases at J, with 8 bases between the two ends. The CDR3 is CASSLASNEQFF. For the CDR3, the DNA is TGTGCCAGCAGCCTCGCCAGCAATGAGCAGTTCTTC.

CDR3 sequence (DNA): TGTGCCAGCAGTCCCTCCCACACCGGGGAGCTGTTTTTT. Amino acid sequence: CASSPSHTGELFF. V and J are TRBV6-5 and TRBJ2-2; D gene uncertain. V was shortened by 5 bases and J by 3 bases, with 7 bases between the two germline ends. Germline V gives CDR1 MNHEY, CDR2 SVGAGI. This CDR3 is 13 amino acids long.

This clone has more than one count but fewer than ten. The chain carries TRBV9 and TRBJ2-2; D ambiguous. V was clipped by 1 base and J by 4 bases, with 8 bases between them. Per the germline V gene, CDR1 is SGDLS and CDR2 is YYNGEE. The CDR3 is 14 residues long. CDR3 protein: CASSVKRGTGELFF. DNA for the CDR3: TGTGCCAGCAGCGTAAAAAGAGGCACCGGGGAGCTGTTTTTT.

The chain carries TRBV11-3 and TRBJ2-7; the match to TRBD2 covers 13 bases. Germline CDR1 SGHNT, CDR2 YENEEA. The CDR3 has 14 amino acids. V trimming: 5 bases; J trimming: 5 bases; junction bases outside the gene matches: 3. The CDR3 sequence is CASSATSGRNEQYF. The CDR3 DNA reads as TGTGCCAGCAGCGCGACTAGCGGGAGGAACGAGCAGTACTTC.

This chain connects TRBV7-8 to TRBJ2-3; a possible D gene is TRBD1 (6 bases). The CDR3 loop spans 13 amino acids. Trimming removed 8 bases at V and 2 bases at J, with 11 bases between. Germline CDR1 reads SGHVS; CDR2 reads FQNEAQ. The CDR3 bases are TGTGCCAGCGGGGACAAAAACACAGATACGCAGTATTTT. It translates to CASGDKNTDTQYF. The complete variable domain, with remaining parts taken from reference TRBV7-8 and TRBJ2-3, reads GAGVSQSPRYKVAKRGQDVALRCDPISGHVSLFWYQQALGQGPEFLTYFQNEAQLDKSGLPSDRFFAERPEGSVSTLKIQRTQQEDSAVYLCASGDKNTDTQYFGPGTRLTVL.